The 10 T cell receptor beta chains presented below share a single source sample, sequenced in a study of T cell responses to AZD1222 COVID-19 vaccine. Sequencing used immunoSEQ multiplex PCR; TCRdb keeps in-frame clones, though not all of them. The sample has more than 75,000 clones, roughly 90% seen once. The sequences come from peripheral blood, collected on day 0 of AZD1222 vaccination. The receptors here all came from an adult in good health.

The chain recombines TRBV7-3 with TRBJ2-7; TRBD1 matches 8 bases. Germline-derived CDR1 and CDR2 are SGHTA and FQGTGA. The CDR3 extends over 14 amino acids. The V gene end was trimmed by 6 bases and the J gene end by 2 bases; junction bases not matched to a gene: 6. The CDR3 reads CASSPSGGAYEQYF. CDR3 bases: TGTGCCAGCAGTCCCTCAGGGGGCGCCTACGAGCAGTACTTC.

The chain joins TRBV6-1 to TRBJ1-2; D is unclear. The CDR3 is 16 residues long. Trimming left V 3 bases short and J 4 bases short, with 18 bases between. CDR1 is MNHNS and CDR2 is SASEGT in the germline V gene. The DNA of the CDR3 is TGTGCCAGCAGTGAGATCGGCCGGGGAGTTAGCTATGGCTACACCTTC. Translation gives CASSEIGRGVSYGYTF.

J is TRBJ1-2 and V is TRBV19, with unresolved D. V was pared by 7 bases and J by 6 bases, with 18 bases between. Per the germline V gene, CDR1 is LNHDA and CDR2 is SQIVND (reference sequence). The CDR3 is made up of 14 amino acids. CDR3 region: CASNWRRSGDGYTF. CDR3 sequence (DNA): TGTGCCAGTAACTGGCGGCGGTCTGGAGATGGCTACACCTTC.

The rearrangement uses TRBV5-4 and TRBJ1-5; the D gene is possibly TRBD1 (6 bases). CDR1 and CDR2 from the germline V gene are SGHNT and YYREEE (reference sequence). Trimming took off 4 bases at V and 0 bases at J, with 20 bases between the two ends. The CDR3 sequence is 18 residues long. CDR3 in DNA: TGTGCCAGCAGCCCCTGGACAGTCCCATTATATAGCAATCAGCCCCAGCATTTT. Translated, it gives CASSPWTVPLYSNQPQHF.

This clone was counted once. The chain joins TRBV4-2 to TRBJ2-7; 8 nucleotides match TRBD1. The CDR3 is made up of 16 amino acids. Germline assignment: CDR1 LGHNA and CDR2 YNFKEQ. With 0 bases clipped from V and 5 bases from J, the junction kept 9 bases outside the gene matches. The CDR3 reads CASSQEQGGFFHEQYF. CDR3 DNA: TGTGCCAGCAGCCAAGAACAGGGGGGTTTCTTCCACGAGCAGTACTTC.

The V gene is TRBV4-2, the J gene TRBJ2-5; D is ambiguous. From germline, CDR1 is LGHNA and CDR2 YNFKEQ. The CDR3 covers 14 residues. Trimming pared 2 bases from V and 4 bases from J, leaving 11 bases between. Here the CDR3 reads CASSQFPSSETQYF. The CDR3 DNA follows: TGTGCCAGCAGCCAATTTCCTAGTTCAGAGACCCAGTACTTC.

The chain joins TRBV20-1 to TRBJ2-7; D gene uncertain. In germline, CDR1 is DFQATT, CDR2 SNEGSKA (reference sequence). The CDR3 is 11 amino acids. DNA for the CDR3: TGCAGATCGGGCCCAGGTTACGAGCAGTACTTC. Encoded protein: CRSGPGYEQYF.

This sequence joins TRBV7-2 and TRBJ2-7, with no clear D. This CDR3 region has 15 residues. Trimming cost V 5 bases and J 3 bases, with 17 bases left between them. Looked up from germline, CDR1 is SGHTA and CDR2 is FQGNSA. CDR3 in amino acids: CASSPVAVPYYEQYF. CDR3 DNA: TGTGCCAGCAGCCCGGTCGCAGTCCCTTACTACGAGCAGTACTTC.

J is TRBJ2-7 and V is TRBV5-1; 7 nucleotides match TRBD1. Germline CDR1 is SGHRS and CDR2 is YFSETQ. Unmatched junction bases numbered 1, after V lost 2 bases and J lost 2 bases. CDR3 length equals 13 residues. CDR3 nucleotides: TGCGCCAGCAGCTTAGACAGGGCCTACGAGCAGTACTTC. Its protein product is CASSLDRAYEQYF.

The chain joins TRBV30 to TRBJ1-5; TRBD1 matches at 9 bases. The trim removed 4 bases at V and 5 bases at J, leaving 12 bases unmatched. Germline CDR1 GTSNPN, CDR2 SVGIG (reference sequence). The CDR3 has 16 residues. CDR3 amino acids: CAWKSVGTGNHQPQHF. CDR3 DNA: TGTGCCTGGAAGTCGGTGGGGACAGGGAATCATCAGCCCCAGCATTTT.